This T cell receptor beta chain was obtained from a study of shared clonotypes between healthy human individuals. Template for every sorted-subset replicate PCR totaled 150 to 250 ng DNA, some 30,000 T cell genomes. TCRdb's copy holds only in-frame clones and misses some; the assay was immunoSEQ multiplex PCR. The sample shows approximately 2,000,000 clones, under 95% of them seen only once. The germline V gene encodes CDR1 MDHEN and CDR2 SYDVKM. This CDR3 is 14 amino acids long. Trimming stripped 5 bases from V and 8 bases from J, with 16 bases between. In this sample, this clone turned up once. The sample taken for sequencing was naive CD4+ T cells from PBMCs. Regarding subset: CD45RA+ positively selected. This rearrangement joins TRBV28 to TRBJ1-3; D ambiguous. This receptor was identified in a man aged 18 to 30 in good health. Some clones in this sample may be carry-over from other donors' samples. CDR3 sequence reads: CASSPQGLGHTIYF. Written as DNA, the CDR3 is TGTGCCAGCAGTCCGCAAGGCCTCGGGCACACCATATATTTT.